This TCR beta chain was sequenced during a study of technical replicates of blood from a handful of donors. The table came from immunoSEQ multiplex PCR; TCRdb's copy has only in-frame clones and leaves some out. The data show roughly 50,000 clones, nearly 95% seen once. Germline loops: CDR1 LNHDA, CDR2 SQIVND (reference sequence). This CDR3 region has 13 residues. Between the trimmed V and J ends, which lost 3 bases and 4 bases, there was a span of 9 bases. The chain recombines TRBV19 with TRBJ1-1; D not certain. The sample consisted of PBMCs. This sequence originates from a human donor in good health. Some clones in this sample may be carry-over from other donors' samples. In DNA form, the CDR3 reads TGTGCCAGTAGTATGTCGGCGGGCACTGAAGCTTTCTTT. Amino acid sequence: CASSMSAGTEAFF.